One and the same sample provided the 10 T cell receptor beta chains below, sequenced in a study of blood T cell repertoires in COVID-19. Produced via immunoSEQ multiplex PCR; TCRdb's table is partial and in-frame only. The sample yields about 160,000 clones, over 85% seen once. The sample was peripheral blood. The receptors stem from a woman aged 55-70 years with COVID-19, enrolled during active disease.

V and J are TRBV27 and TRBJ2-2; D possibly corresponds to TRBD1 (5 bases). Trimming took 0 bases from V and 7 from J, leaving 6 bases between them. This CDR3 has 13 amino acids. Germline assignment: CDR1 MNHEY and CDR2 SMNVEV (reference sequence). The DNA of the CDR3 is TGTGCCAGCAGTTTATCAGGGGACGGGGAGCTGTTTTTT. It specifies CASSLSGDGELFF.

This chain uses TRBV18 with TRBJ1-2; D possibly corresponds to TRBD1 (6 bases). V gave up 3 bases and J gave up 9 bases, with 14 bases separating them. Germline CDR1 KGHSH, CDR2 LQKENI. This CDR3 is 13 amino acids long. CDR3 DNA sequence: TGTGCCAGCTCACCTGGGACAAACGTTCGCTACACCTTC. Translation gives CASSPGTNVRYTF.

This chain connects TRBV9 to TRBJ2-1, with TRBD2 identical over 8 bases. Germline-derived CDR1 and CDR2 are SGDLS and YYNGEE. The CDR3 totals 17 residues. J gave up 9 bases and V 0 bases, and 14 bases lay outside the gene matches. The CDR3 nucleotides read TGTGCCAGCAGCGTAGGTCTGGGCGGGGGGTCACTGGTTGAGCAGTTCTTC. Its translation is CASSVGLGGGSLVEQFF. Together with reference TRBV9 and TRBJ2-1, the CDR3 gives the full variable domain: DSGVTQTPKHLITATGQRVTLRCSPRSGDLSVYWYQQSLDQGLQFLIQYYNGEERAKGNILERFSAQQFPDLHSELNLSSLELGDSALYFCASSVGLGGGSLVEQFFGPGTRLTVL.

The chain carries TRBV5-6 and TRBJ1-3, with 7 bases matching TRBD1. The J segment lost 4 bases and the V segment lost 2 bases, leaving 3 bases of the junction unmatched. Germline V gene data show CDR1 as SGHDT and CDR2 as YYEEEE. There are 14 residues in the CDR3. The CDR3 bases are TGTGCCAGCAGCTTCGGGACAGTGGGAAACACCATATATTTT. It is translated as CASSFGTVGNTIYF.

The CDR3 here is CASSDTSQETQYF. CDR3 sequence (DNA): TGTGCCAGTAGCGACACCAGCCAAGAGACCCAGTACTTC. V usage is TRBV19 and J usage is TRBJ2-5; the D is unclear. Germline-derived CDR1 and CDR2 are LNHDA and SQIVND (reference sequence). CDR3 length equals 13 residues. V was trimmed by 6 bases and J by 1 base, leaving 9 bases between them.

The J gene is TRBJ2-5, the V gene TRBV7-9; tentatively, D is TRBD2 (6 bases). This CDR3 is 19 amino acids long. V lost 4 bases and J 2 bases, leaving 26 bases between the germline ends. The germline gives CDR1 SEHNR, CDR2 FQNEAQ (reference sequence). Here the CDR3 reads CASSSGPSFFGGSQETQYF. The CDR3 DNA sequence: TGTGCCAGCAGCTCTGGACCGTCTTTTTTCGGGGGTTCTCAAGAGACCCAGTACTTC.

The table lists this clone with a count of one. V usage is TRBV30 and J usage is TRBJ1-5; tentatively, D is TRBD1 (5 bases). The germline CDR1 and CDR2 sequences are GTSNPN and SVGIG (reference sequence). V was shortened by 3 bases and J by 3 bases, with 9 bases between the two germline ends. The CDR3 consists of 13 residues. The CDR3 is CAWRGGNNQPQHF. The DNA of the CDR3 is TGTGCCTGGAGGGGGGGGAACAATCAGCCCCAGCATTTT.

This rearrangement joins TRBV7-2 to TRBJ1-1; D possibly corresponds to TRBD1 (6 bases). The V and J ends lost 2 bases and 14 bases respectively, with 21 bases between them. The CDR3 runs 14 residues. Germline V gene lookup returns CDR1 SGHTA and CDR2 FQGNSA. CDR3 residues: CASSLSSGTGSEFF. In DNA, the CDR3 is TGTGCCAGCAGCTTAAGTTCGGGTACAGGGTCTGAGTTCTTT.

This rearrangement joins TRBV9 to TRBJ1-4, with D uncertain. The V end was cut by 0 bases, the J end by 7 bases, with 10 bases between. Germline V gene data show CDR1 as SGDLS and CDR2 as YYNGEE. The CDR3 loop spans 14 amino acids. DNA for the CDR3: TGTGCCAGCAGCGTAGGAGGGATGGGTGAAAAACTGTTTTTT. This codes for CASSVGGMGEKLFF. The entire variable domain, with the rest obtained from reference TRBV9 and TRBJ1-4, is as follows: DSGVTQTPKHLITATGQRVTLRCSPRSGDLSVYWYQQSLDQGLQFLIQYYNGEERAKGNILERFSAQQFPDLHSELNLSSLELGDSALYFCASSVGGMGEKLFFGSGTQLSVL.

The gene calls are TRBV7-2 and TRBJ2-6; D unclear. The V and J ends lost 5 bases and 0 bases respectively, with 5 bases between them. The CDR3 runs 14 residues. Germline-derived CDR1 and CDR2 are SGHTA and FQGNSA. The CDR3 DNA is TGTGCCAGCAGCCGGTCCTCTGGGGCCAACGTCCTGACTTTC. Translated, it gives CASSRSSGANVLTF.